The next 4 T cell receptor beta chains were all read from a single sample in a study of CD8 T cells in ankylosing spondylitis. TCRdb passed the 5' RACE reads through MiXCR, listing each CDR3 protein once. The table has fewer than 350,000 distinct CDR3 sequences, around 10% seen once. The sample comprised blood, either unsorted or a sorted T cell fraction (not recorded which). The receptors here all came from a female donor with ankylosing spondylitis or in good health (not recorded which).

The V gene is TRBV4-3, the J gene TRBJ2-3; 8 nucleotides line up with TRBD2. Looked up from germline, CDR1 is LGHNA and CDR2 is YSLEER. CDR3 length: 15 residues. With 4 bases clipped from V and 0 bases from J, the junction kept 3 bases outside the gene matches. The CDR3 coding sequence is TGCGCCAGCAGCCGCGGACTAGCAAGCACAGATACGCAGTATTTT. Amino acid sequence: CASSRGLASTDTQYF.

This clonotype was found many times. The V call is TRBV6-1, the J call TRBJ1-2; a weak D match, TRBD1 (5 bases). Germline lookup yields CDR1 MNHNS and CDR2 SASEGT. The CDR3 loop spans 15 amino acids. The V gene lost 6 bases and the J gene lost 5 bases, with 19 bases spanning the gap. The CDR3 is CASSPRTQLGYGYTF. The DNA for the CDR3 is TGTGCCAGCAGCCCCAGGACACAGCTTGGTTATGGCTACACCTTC.

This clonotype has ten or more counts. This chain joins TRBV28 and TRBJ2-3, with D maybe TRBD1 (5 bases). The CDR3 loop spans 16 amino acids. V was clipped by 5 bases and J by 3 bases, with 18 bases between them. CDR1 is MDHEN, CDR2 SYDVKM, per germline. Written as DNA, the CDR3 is TGTGCCAGCAGTCCCTGGGTGGGCAGGGATACAGATACGCAGTATTTT. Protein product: CASSPWVGRDTDTQYF.

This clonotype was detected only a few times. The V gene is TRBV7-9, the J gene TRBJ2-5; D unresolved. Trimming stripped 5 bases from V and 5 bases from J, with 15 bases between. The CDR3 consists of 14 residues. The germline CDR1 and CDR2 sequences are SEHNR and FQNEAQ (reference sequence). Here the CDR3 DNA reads TGTGCCAGCAGCCAAAAAGCCCCAGCGGAGACCCAGTACTTC. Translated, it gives CASSQKAPAETQYF.